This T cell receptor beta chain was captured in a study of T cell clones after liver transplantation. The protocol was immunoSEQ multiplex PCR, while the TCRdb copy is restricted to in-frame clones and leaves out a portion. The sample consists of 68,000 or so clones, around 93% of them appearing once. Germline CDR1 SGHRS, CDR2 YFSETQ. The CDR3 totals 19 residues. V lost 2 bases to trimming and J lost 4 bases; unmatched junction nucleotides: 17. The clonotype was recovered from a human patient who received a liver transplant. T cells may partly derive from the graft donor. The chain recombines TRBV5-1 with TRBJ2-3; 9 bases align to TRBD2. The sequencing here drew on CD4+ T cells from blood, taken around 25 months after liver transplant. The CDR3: CASSFRPRVAGAVPDTQYF. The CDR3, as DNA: TGCGCCAGCAGCTTCCGGCCCCGGGTAGCGGGAGCTGTGCCAGATACGCAGTATTTT.